This is a list of T cell receptor beta chains from one sample in a study of cytomegalovirus exposure and HLA in healthy donors. Profiling relied on immunoSEQ multiplex PCR, and the TCRdb table lists in-frame clones only, not all of them. The table has 170,000 or so clones, roughly 84% seen once; the top ten hold approximately 6.5%. The material sequenced was PBMCs. These receptors all come from a man aged 45-65 years in good health and CMV-seropositive. The CDR3 runs from the conserved cysteine through the conserved F or W. The D gene is left open where the match is weak. Size is omitted from some rows. Given values are once, few, many or a class for expanded clones.

TRBV13	NA	TRBJ2-1	few	CASSPRSYNEQFF	TGTGCCAGCAGCCCCCGCTCCTACAATGAGCAGTTCTTC
TRBV5-6	TRBD2	TRBJ2-2	NA	CASSLRALAGFNTGELFF	TGTGCCAGCAGCTTGAGGGCATTAGCGGGGTTCAACACCGGGGAGCTGTTTTTT
TRBV5-1	TRBD2	TRBJ2-1	NA	CASSLVAGSYNEQFF	TGCGCCAGCAGCTTGGTAGCGGGTTCCTACAATGAGCAGTTCTTC
TRBV5-1	NA	TRBJ1-3	once	CASCMDKSSGNTIYF	TGCGCCAGCTGTATGGACAAGAGCTCTGGAAACACCATATATTTT
TRBV4-2	NA	TRBJ2-2	NA	CASSQDYRTGELFF	TGTGCCAGCAGCCAAGATTACAGAACCGGGGAGCTGTTTTTT
TRBV19	TRBD2	TRBJ2-3	NA	CASSIDPPGRGTDTQYF	TGTGCCAGTAGTATAGACCCCCCAGGGAGGGGCACAGATACGCAGTATTTT
TRBV5-1	NA	TRBJ2-3	NA	CASSLGGSGDTQYF	TGCGCCAGCAGCTTGGGGGGTAGCGGAGATACGCAGTATTTT
TRBV5-1	NA	TRBJ1-4	NA	CASSLNTLNEKLFF	TGCGCCAGCAGCTTGAACACACTAAATGAAAAACTGTTTTTT
TRBV11-2	NA	TRBJ1-2	once	CASSLTPGGAEPPYGYTF	TGTGCCAGCAGCTTAACTCCAGGTGGGGCTGAACCACCCTATGGCTACACCTTC
TRBV7-3	TRBD1	TRBJ2-7	NA	CASSPGQGYEQYF	TGTGCCAGCAGTCCGGGACAGGGCTACGAGCAGTACTTC
TRBV28	NA	TRBJ2-1	NA	CASTAHNEQFF	TGTGCCAGCACTGCGCACAATGAGCAGTTCTTC